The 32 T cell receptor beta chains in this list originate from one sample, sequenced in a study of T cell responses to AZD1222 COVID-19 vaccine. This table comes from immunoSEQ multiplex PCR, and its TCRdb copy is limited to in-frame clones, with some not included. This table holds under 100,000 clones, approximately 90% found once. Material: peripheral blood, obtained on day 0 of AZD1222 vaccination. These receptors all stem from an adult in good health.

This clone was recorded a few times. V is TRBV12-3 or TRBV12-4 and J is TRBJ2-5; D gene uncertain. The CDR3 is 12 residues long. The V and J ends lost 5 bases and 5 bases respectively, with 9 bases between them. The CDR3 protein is CASSRFLETQYF. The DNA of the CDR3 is TGTGCCAGCAGTAGGTTTTTGGAGACCCAGTACTTC.

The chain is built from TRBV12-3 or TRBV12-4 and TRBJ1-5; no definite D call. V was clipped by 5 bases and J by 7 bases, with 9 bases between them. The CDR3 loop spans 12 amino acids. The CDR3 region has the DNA TGTGCCAGCAGTCCCCGACGGCAGCCCCAGCATTTT. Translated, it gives CASSPRRQPQHF.

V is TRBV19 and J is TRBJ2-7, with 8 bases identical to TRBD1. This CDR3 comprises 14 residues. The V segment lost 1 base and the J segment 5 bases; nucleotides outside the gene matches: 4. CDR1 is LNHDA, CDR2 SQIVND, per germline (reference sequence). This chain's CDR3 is CASSIGDRFHEQYF. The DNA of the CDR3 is TGTGCCAGTAGTATAGGGGACAGGTTCCACGAGCAGTACTTC.

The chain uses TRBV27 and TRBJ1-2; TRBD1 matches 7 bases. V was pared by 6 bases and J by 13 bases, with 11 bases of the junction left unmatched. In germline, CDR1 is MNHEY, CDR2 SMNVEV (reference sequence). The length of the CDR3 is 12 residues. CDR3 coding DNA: TGTGCCAGCAGCAGTATTCTACAGGGGTTCACCTTC. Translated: CASSSILQGFTF.

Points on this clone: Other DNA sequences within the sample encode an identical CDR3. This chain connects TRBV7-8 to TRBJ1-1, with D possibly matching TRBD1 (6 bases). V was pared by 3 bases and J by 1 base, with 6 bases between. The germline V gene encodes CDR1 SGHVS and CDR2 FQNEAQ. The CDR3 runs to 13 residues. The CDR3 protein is CASSLTGNTEAFF. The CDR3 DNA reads TGTGCCAGCAGCTTGACAGGGAACACTGAAGCTTTCTTT.

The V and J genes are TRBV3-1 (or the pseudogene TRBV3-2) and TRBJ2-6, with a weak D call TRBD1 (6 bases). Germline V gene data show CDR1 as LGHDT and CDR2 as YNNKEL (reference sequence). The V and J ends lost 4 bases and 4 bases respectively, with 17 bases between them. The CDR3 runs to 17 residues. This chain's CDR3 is CASSRHDRQGGANVLTF. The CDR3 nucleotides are TGTGCCAGCAGCCGTCATGACAGGCAGGGGGGGGCCAACGTCCTGACTTTC.

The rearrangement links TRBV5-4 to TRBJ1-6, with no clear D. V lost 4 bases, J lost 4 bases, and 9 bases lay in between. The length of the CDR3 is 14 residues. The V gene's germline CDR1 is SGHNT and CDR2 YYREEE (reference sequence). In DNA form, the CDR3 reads TGTGCCAGCAGCCTGAAAGGGTATAATTCACCCCTCCACTTT. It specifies CASSLKGYNSPLHF.

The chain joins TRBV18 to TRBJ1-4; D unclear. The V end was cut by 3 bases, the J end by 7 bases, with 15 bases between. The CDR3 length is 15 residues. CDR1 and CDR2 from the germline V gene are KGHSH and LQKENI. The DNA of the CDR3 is TGTGCCAGCTCACCCCGGGGTGGCACGGGTGAAAAACTGTTTTTT. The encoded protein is CASSPRGGTGEKLFF.

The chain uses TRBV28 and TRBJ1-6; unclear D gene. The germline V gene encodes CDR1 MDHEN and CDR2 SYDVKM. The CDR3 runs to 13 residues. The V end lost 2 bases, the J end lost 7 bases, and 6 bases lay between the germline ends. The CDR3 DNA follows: TGTGCCAGCAGTTTAGGGCGGAATTCACCCCTCCACTTT. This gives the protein CASSLGRNSPLHF.

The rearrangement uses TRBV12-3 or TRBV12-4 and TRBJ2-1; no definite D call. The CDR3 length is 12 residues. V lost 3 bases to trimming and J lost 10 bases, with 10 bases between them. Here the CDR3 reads CASSFPASEQFF. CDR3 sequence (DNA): TGTGCCAGCAGTTTTCCGGCATCGGAGCAGTTCTTC.

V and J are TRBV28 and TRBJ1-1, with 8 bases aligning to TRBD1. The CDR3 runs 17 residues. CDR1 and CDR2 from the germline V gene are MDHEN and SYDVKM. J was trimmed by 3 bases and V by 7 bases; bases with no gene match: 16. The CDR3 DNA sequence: TGTGCCAGCACCCTCAGGGGGCAGGGGGCAAGATACACTGAAGCTTTCTTT. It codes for CASTLRGQGARYTEAFF.

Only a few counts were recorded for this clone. DNA for the CDR3: TGTGCCAGAAGCTTCAACAGGAGCTCCTATAATTCACCCCTCCACTTT. It is translated as CARSFNRSSYNSPLHF. V is TRBV7-5 and J is TRBJ1-6; the D call in the table, TRBD1, was not verified against the DNA. TRBV7-5 is a pseudogene. This CDR3 has 16 residues.

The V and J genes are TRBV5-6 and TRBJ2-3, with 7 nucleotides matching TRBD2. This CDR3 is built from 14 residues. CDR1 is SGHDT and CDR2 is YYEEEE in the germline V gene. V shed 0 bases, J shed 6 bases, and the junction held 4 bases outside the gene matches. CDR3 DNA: TGTGCCAGCAGCTTGGTCGGGCGGGAGGATACGCAGTATTTT. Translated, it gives CASSLVGREDTQYF.

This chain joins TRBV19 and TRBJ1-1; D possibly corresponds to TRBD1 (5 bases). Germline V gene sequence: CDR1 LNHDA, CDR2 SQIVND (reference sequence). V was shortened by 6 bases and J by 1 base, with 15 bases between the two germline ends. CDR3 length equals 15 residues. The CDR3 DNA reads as TGTGCCAGTAGCGGGGCCGGGGCCCGGAACACTGAAGCTTTCTTT. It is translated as CASSGAGARNTEAFF.

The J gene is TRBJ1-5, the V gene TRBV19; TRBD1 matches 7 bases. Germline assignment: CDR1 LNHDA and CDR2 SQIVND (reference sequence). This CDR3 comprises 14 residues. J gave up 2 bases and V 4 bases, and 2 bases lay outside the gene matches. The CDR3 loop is CASSTTGGNQPQHF. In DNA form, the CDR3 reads TGTGCCAGTAGTACTACAGGGGGCAATCAGCCCCAGCATTTT.

The CDR3 loop reads CASSAHQGQMKQPQHF. Written as DNA, the CDR3 is TGTGCCAGCAGCGCTCACCAGGGACAGATGAAACAGCCCCAGCATTTT. This sequence joins TRBV7-8 and TRBJ1-5; 7 positions agree with TRBD1. J lost 7 bases, V lost 5 bases, and 14 bases had no gene match. Per germline, CDR1 SGHVS and CDR2 FQNEAQ. The CDR3 extends over 16 amino acids.

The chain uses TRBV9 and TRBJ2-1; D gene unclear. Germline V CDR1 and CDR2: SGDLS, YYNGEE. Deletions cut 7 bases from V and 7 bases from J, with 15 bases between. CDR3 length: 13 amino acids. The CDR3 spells CASEDGYRNEQFF. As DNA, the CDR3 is TGTGCCAGCGAGGACGGGTACCGGAATGAGCAGTTCTTC. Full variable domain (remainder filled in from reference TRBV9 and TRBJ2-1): DSGVTQTPKHLITATGQRVTLRCSPRSGDLSVYWYQQSLDQGLQFLIQYYNGEERAKGNILERFSAQQFPDLHSELNLSSLELGDSALYFCASEDGYRNEQFFGPGTRLTVL.

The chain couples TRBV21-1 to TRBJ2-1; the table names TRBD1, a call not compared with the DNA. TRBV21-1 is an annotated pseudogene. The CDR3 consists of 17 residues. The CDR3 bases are TGTGCCAGCAGCAAACCGCGAAAAGGGACAGGGGACAATAAGCAGTTCTTC. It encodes CASSKPRKGTGDNKQFF.

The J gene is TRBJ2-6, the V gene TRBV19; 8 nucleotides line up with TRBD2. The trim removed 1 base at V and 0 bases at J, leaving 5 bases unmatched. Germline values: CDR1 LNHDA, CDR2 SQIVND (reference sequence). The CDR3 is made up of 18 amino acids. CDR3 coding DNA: TGTGCCAGTAGTATAGTGGGCGGGGGGTCCTCTGGGGCCAACGTCCTGACTTTC. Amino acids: CASSIVGGGSSGANVLTF.

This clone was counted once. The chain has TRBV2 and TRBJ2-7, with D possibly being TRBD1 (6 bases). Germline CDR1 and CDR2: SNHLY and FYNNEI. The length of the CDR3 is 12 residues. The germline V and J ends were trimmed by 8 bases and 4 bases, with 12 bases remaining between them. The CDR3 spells CASGTQGYEQYF. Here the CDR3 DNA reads TGTGCCAGCGGGACACAGGGTTACGAGCAGTACTTC.

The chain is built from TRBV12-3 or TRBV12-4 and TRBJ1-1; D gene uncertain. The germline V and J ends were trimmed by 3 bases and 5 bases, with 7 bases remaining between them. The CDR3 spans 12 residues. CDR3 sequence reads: CASSFVGTEAFF. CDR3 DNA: TGTGCCAGCAGTTTTGTGGGGACTGAAGCTTTCTTT.

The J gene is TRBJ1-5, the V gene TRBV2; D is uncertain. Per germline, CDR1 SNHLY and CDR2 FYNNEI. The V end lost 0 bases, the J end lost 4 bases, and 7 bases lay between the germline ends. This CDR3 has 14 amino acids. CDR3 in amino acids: CASSEARVNQPQHF. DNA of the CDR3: TGTGCCAGCAGTGAAGCGCGGGTTAATCAGCCCCAGCATTTT.

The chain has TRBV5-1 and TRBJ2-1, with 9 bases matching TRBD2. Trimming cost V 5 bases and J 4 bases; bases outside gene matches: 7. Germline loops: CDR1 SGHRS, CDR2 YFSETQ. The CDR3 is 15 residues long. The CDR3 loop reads CASRDASGVYNEQFF. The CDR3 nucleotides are TGCGCCAGCAGGGACGCTAGCGGGGTGTACAATGAGCAGTTCTTC.

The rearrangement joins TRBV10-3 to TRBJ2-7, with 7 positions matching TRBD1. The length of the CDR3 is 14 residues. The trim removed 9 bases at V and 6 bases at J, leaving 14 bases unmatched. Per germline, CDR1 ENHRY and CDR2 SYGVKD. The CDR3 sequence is CAIRSTGTEGEQYF. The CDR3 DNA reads TGTGCCATTAGATCAACCGGGACAGAAGGCGAGCAGTACTTC.

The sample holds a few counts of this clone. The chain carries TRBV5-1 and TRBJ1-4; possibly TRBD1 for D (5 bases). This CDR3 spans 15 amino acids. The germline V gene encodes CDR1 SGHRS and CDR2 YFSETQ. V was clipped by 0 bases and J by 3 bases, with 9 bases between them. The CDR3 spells CASSLEGRANEKLFF. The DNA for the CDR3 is TGCGCCAGCAGCTTGGAGGGGAGGGCTAATGAAAAACTGTTTTTT.

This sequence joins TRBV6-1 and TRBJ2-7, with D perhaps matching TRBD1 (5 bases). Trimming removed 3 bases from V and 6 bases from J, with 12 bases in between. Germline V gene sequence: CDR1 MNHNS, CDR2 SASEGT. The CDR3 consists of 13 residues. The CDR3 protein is CASSDILQGEQYF. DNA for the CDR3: TGTGCCAGCAGTGACATCCTCCAGGGCGAGCAGTACTTC.

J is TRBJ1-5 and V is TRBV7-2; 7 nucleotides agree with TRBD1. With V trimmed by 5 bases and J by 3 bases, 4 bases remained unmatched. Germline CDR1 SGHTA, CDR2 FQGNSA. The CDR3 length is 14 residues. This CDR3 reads CASSPTGFNQPQHF. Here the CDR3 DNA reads TGTGCCAGCAGCCCGACAGGGTTCAATCAGCCCCAGCATTTT. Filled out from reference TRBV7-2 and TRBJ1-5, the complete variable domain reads GAGVSQSPSNKVTEKGKDVELRCDPISGHTALYWYRQSLGQGLEFLIYFQGNSAPDKSGLPSDRFSAERTGGSVSTLTIQRTQQEDSAVYLCASSPTGFNQPQHFGDGTRLSIL.

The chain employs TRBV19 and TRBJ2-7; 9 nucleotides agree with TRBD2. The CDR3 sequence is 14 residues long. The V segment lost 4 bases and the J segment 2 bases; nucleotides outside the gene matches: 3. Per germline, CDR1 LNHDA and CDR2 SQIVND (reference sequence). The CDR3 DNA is TGTGCCAGTAGTACTAGCGGGATTACCTACGAGCAGTACTTC. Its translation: CASSTSGITYEQYF.

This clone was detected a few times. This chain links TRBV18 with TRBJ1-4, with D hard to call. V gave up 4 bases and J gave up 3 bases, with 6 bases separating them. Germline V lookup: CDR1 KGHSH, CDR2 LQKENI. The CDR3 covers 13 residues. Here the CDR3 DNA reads TGTGCCAGCTCACTGATATCTAATGAAAAACTGTTTTTT. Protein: CASSLISNEKLFF.

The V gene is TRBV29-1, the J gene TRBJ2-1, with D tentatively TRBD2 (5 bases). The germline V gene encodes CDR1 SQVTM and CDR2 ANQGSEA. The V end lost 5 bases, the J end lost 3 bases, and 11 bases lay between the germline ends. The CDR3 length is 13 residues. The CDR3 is CSVFRGSYNEQFF. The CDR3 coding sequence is TGCAGCGTTTTCCGGGGTAGCTACAATGAGCAGTTCTTC.

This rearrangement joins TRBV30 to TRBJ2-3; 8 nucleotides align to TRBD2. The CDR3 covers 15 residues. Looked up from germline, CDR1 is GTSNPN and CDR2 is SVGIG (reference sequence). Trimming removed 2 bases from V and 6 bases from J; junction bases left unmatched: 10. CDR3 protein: CAWSLAGGAYDTQYF. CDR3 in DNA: TGTGCCTGGAGTTTGGCGGGGGGAGCGTATGATACGCAGTATTTT.

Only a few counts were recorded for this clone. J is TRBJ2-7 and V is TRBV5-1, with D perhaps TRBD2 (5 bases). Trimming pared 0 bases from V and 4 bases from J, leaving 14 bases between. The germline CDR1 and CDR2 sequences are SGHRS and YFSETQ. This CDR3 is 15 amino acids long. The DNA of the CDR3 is TGCGCCAGCAGCTTGGGAGGAGGAGCGCGATACGAGCAGTACTTC. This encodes CASSLGGGARYEQYF.